This TCR beta chain was sequenced in a study of cytomegalovirus exposure and HLA in healthy donors. The study's findings and limits: Most of the TCR beta V segments (in an earlier analysis) were productive either about 87% or about 30% of the time. In a later analysis, CMV-associated beta chains were mostly HLA-associated, it appeared.

PCR was performed using 60 Vbeta and 13 Jbeta primers. The protocol was immunoSEQ multiplex PCR, while the TCRdb copy is restricted to in-frame clones and leaves out a portion. The repertoire holds roughly 110,000 clones, with around 85% as singletons. The table lists this clone with a few counts. The antigen is unknown. This CDR3 spans 13 amino acids. The V end was cut by 5 bases, the J end by 2 bases, with 9 bases between. Germline V CDR1 and CDR2: MNHNS, SASEGT. The sequencing sample was made of PBMCs. V gene TRBV6-1 combines with J gene TRBJ1-1; D gene uncertain. The receptor's source is a man between 25 and 39 years old in good health and CMV-seronegative. As DNA, the CDR3 is TGTGCCAGCAGTCGAACTGAAAACACTGAAGCTTTCTTT. Translating gives CASSRTENTEAFF.